The source of this TCR beta chain is a study of sequential checkpoint blockade in melanoma. This clone was seen many times. The target antigen is unknown. Repertoires were generated with immunoSEQ multiplex PCR, while TCRdb's copy carries only in-frame clones and drops some. The sample carries 20,000 to 25,000 clones, around 27% recorded once. Study-level results: Mutational load did not correlate with tumor T-cell fraction or clonality.

Treatment denoted: randomized to nivolumab then ipilimumab (arm A) or the reverse (arm B). Germline V gene lookup returns CDR1 SGHNT and CDR2 YENEEA. CDR3 length: 17 amino acids. V dropped 3 bases and J dropped 10 bases, with 27 bases sitting between them. This sequence was found in a human donor with melanoma. Sequences were derived from tumor tissue (inferred from file names), sampled from a patient given nivolumab and ipilimumab in sequence. V is TRBV11-3 and J is TRBJ1-2, with D possibly matching TRBD1 (5 bases). For the CDR3, the DNA is TGTGCCAGCAGCTTGGATCTGGGGTTTGCAGGGTTCGGTGCCTACACCTTC. As protein: CASSLDLGFAGFGAYTF.